The 10 T cell receptor beta chains below all came from one sample that was sequenced in a study of shared clonotypes between healthy human individuals (dated by TCRdb to the early 2020s). The receptor library was made with the immunoSEQ multiplex PCR assay. In its TCRdb copy, this immuneACCESS table keeps in-frame sequences only and misses some clones. Where compared with another copy, unresolved V genes explain less than half of these, and the others have no known cause. For this sample the table gives more than 850,000 clones, of which around 78% were detected only once. More than 0.45% of the sample is in the top ten clones. Sequencing was performed on memory CD4+ T cells from PBMCs. This sample's cell subset or site label indicates: CD45RA-negative fraction. These TCRs come from a man aged 18 to 29 in good health. Some clones in this sample may be carry-over from other donors' samples.

The chain recombines TRBV9 with TRBJ2-3, with D possibly being TRBD1 (5 bases). Per the germline V gene, CDR1 is SGDLS and CDR2 is YYNGEE. The CDR3 consists of 13 residues. The V and J ends lost 0 bases and 4 bases respectively, with 6 bases between them. The CDR3, as DNA: TGTGCCAGCAGCGTAGGACAGCCAGATACGCAGTATTTT. As protein: CASSVGQPDTQYF.

J is TRBJ1-3 and V is TRBV28; a weak D match, TRBD1 (5 bases). The V end lost 10 bases, the J end lost 4 bases, and 14 bases lay between the germline ends. The CDR3 is 13 amino acids. Germline V gene data show CDR1 as MDHEN and CDR2 as SYDVKM. The DNA for the CDR3 is TGTGCCACCATGACAGTTTTGGGAAACACCATATATTTT. The encoded protein is CATMTVLGNTIYF.

The chain couples TRBV7-6 to TRBJ2-7; TRBD2 matches at 8 bases. The CDR3 spans 14 residues. After removal of 3 bases from V and 6 bases from J, the junction contained 7 bases not matched to a gene. Per the germline V gene, CDR1 is SGHVS and CDR2 is FNYEAQ. The DNA for the CDR3 is TGTGCCAGCAGCTTCCCCAGCGGGAGCGGCGAGCAGTACTTC. It specifies CASSFPSGSGEQYF.

The chain is built from TRBV5-1 and TRBJ2-1, with 10 bases matching TRBD2. The germline CDR1 and CDR2 sequences are SGHRS and YFSETQ. V shed 4 bases and J 8 bases; nucleotides not matched to a gene: 12. This CDR3 region has 16 residues. As DNA, the CDR3 is TGCGCCAGCAGCCAGGAAATGGGACTAGCGTATTATGAGCAGTTCTTC. It translates to CASSQEMGLAYYEQFF.

This clone was detected once. The CDR3 coding sequence is TGCGCCAGCAGCTTTAGCGGGAGTGGGGCAGATACGCAGTATTTT. As protein: CASSFSGSGADTQYF. The chain is built from TRBV5-1 and TRBJ2-3, with 9 bases that match TRBD2. Germline CDR1 SGHRS, CDR2 YFSETQ. The ends lost 2 bases at V and 4 bases at J; junction bases unmatched: 5. The CDR3 spans 15 residues.

This clone was detected once. The chain couples TRBV5-4 to TRBJ2-3; the match to TRBD2 covers 10 bases. The V gene end was trimmed by 4 bases and the J gene end by 4 bases; junction bases not matched to a gene: 9. CDR3 length equals 16 residues. Germline CDR1 and CDR2: SGHNT and YYREEE (reference sequence). CDR3 region: CASSPGLAKGADTQYF. As DNA, the CDR3 is TGTGCCAGCAGCCCGGGACTAGCGAAGGGGGCAGATACGCAGTATTTT. Combining the CDR3 with reference TRBV5-4 and TRBJ2-3 gives the whole variable domain ETGVTQSPTHLIKTRGQQVTLRCSSQSGHNTVSWYQQALGQGPQFIFQYYREEENGRGNFPPRFSGLQFPNYSSELNVNALELDDSALYLCASSPGLAKGADTQYFGPGTRLTVL.

CDR3 residues: CASSPSSGSSYEQYF. The CDR3 region has the DNA TGTGCCAGCAGCCCCTCTAGCGGAAGCTCCTACGAGCAGTACTTC. The chain recombines TRBV11-1 with TRBJ2-7; 7 bases are shared with TRBD2. V lost 5 bases, J lost 0 bases, and 7 bases stayed unmatched. Germline loops: CDR1 SGHAT, CDR2 FQDESV (reference sequence). The CDR3 is 15 residues long.

V usage is TRBV7-2 and J usage is TRBJ2-1; possibly TRBD2 for D (6 bases). Germline assignment: CDR1 SGHTA and CDR2 FQGNSA. V lost 5 bases and J lost 4, with 12 bases in between. The CDR3 extends over 14 amino acids. This CDR3 reads CASSVPRGYNEQFF. The CDR3 DNA reads TGTGCCAGCAGCGTGCCCCGGGGGTACAATGAGCAGTTCTTC.

This rearrangement joins TRBV7-2 to TRBJ2-7; no firm D call. With 0 bases removed from V and 0 bases from J, the gap between germline ends came to 9 bases. Looked up from germline, CDR1 is SGHTA and CDR2 is FQGNSA. The CDR3 totals 15 residues. Written as DNA, the CDR3 is TGTGCCAGCAGCTTAGCGGGAACTGCCTCCTACGAGCAGTACTTC. Encoded protein: CASSLAGTASYEQYF.

This rearrangement joins TRBV5-1 to TRBJ2-1; D is ambiguous. V was trimmed by 4 bases and J by 7 bases, leaving 12 bases between them. CDR3 length equals 13 residues. Germline CDR1 reads SGHRS; CDR2 reads YFSETQ. As DNA, the CDR3 is TGCGCCAGCAGCCAGCAGGCTCGGAATGAGCAGTTCTTC. This sequence encodes CASSQQARNEQFF.